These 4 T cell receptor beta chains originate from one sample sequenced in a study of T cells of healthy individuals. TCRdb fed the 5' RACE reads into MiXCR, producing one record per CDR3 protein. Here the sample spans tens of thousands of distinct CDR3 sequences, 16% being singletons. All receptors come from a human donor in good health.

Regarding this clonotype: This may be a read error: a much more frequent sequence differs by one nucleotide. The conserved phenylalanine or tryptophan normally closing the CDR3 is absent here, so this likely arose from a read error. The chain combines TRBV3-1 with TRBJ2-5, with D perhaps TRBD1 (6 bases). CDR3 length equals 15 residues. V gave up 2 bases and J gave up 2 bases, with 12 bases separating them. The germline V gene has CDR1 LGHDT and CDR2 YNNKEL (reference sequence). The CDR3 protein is CASSQLPGQQETQYL. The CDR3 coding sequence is TGTGCCAGCAGCCAACTTCCGGGACAACAAGAGACCCAGTACCTC.

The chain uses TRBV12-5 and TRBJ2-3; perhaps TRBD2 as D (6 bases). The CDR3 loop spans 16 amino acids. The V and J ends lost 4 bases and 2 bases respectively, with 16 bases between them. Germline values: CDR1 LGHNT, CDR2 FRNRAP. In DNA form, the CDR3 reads TGTGCTAGTGGTTCGATCTTGACTAGTACCACAGATACGCAGTATTTT. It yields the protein CASGSILTSTTDTQYF.

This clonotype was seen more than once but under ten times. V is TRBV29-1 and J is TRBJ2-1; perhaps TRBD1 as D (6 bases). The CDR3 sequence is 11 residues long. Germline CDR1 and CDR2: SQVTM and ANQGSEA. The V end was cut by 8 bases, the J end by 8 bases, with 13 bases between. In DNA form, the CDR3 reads TGCAGCAGCAGGGGATTATATGAGCAGTTCTTC. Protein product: CSSRGLYEQFF.

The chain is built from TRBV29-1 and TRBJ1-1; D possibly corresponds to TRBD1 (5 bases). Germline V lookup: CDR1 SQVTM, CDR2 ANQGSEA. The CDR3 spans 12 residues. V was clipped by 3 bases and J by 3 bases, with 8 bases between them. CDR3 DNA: TGCAGCGTTGAGGGACGGTACACTGAAGCTTTCTTT. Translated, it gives CSVEGRYTEAFF. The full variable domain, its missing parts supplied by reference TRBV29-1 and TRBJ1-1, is SAVISQKPSRDICQRGTSLTIQCQVDSQVTMMFWYRQQPGQSLTLIATANQGSEATYESGFVIDKFPISRPNLTFSTLTVSNMSPEDSSIYLCSVEGRYTEAFFGQGTRLTVV.